One sample yielded the 20 T cell receptor beta chains listed below, sequenced in a study of T cells in women clearing cervical HPV infection. The table came from immunoSEQ multiplex PCR; TCRdb's copy has only in-frame clones and leaves some out. The sample's table shows tens of thousands of clones. The sequencing sample was made of blood buffy coat. These receptors all stem from a woman aged 18 to 75 with a cervical HPV16 infection that either progressed to CIN3+ or cleared (not recorded which).

Notes on this clone: The read comes to an end 3 residues before the CDR3 does, leaving the germline J gene to fill in the end. The chain recombines TRBV28 with TRBJ2-7; 7 bases are shared with TRBD1. V lost 2 bases to trimming and J lost 3 bases; unmatched junction nucleotides: 7. The CDR3 runs to 15 residues. Per germline, CDR1 MDHEN and CDR2 SYDVKM. The CDR3 bases that were read are TGTGCCAGCAGTTTACGACAGGGACCCATCTACGAG. This gives the protein CASSLRQGPIYE. The full CDR3 protein is CASSLRQGPIYEQYF.

With respect to this clone: The CDR3 is cut off 3 residues early in the read; its end comes from the germline J gene. The chain is built from TRBV5-4 and TRBJ2-7; the match to TRBD1 covers 7 bases. This CDR3 comprises 14 residues. Germline CDR1 and CDR2: SGHNT and YYREEE (reference sequence). The V gene end was trimmed by 4 bases and the J gene end by 0 bases; junction bases not matched to a gene: 4. The sequenced CDR3 bases are TGTGCCAGCAGCGCGGACAGGTCCTCCTACGAG. Translation gives CASSADRSSYE. The whole CDR3 sequence reads CASSADRSSYEQYF.

To note about this clone: The DNA ends 3 residues before the CDR3 does, and the rest of the CDR3 is filled in from the germline J gene. The chain joins TRBV7-3 to TRBJ2-2; 7 positions match TRBD1. Germline V lookup: CDR1 SGHTA, CDR2 FQGTGA. This CDR3 comprises 14 residues. With 5 bases clipped from V and 5 bases from J, the junction kept 5 bases outside the gene matches. The sequenced part of the CDR3 DNA is TGTGCCAGCAGCCGGGACAGACCTACCGGGGAG. Translating it yields CASSRDRPTGE. Given in full, the CDR3 is CASSRDRPTGELFF.

In the case of this clone: The CDR3 end is not reached by the read, which stops 3 residues before it; the germline J gene fills it in. V and J are TRBV11-2 and TRBJ2-2; possible D gene TRBD1, 5 bases. The CDR3 is made up of 15 amino acids. V lost 5 bases, J lost 2 bases, and 12 bases lay in between. The germline gives CDR1 SGHAT, CDR2 FQNNGV. CDR3 sequence reads: CASSARQLNTGELFF. The sequenced part of the CDR3 DNA is TGTGCCAGCAGCGCCCGACAGCTAAACACCGGGGAG. Looking up the rest from reference TRBV11-2 and TRBJ2-2 gives the full variable domain: EAGVAQSPRYKIIEKRQSVAFWCNPISGHATLYWYQQILGQGPKLLIQFQNNGVVDDSQLPKDRFSAERLKGVDSTLKIQPAKLEDSAVYLCASSARQLNTGELFFGEGSRLTVL.

About this clone itself: The DNA ends 3 residues before the CDR3 does, and the rest of the CDR3 is filled in from the germline J gene. The chain couples TRBV6-2 or TRBV6-3 to TRBJ1-4; D perhaps matches TRBD1 (5 bases). The V end was cut by 6 bases, the J end by 8 bases, with 13 bases between. The CDR3 extends over 13 amino acids. Germline CDR1 MNHEY, CDR2 SVGEGT. The CDR3 loop is CASRRTNLEKLFF. Partial CDR3 DNA: TGTGCCAGCAGGCGGACAAACCTGGAAAAA.

Concerning this clone: With the read ending 3 residues before the CDR3 end, the germline J gene is used to fill in that end. The genes are TRBV5-1 and TRBJ2-7; 11 bases are a match to TRBD2. CDR3 length: 14 residues. Trimming removed 4 bases from V and 3 bases from J; junction bases left unmatched: 3. Germline lookup yields CDR1 SGHRS and CDR2 YFSETQ. The CDR3 loop is CASSRTSGYYEQYF. The CDR3 DNA, read in part, is TGCGCCAGCAGCCGGACTAGCGGGTACTACGAG.

As regards this clone: The observed sequence ends 3 residues before the CDR3 terminus, with the missing tail filled in from the germline J gene. This chain connects TRBV30 to TRBJ1-1; D unclear. CDR1 GTSNPN and CDR2 SVGIG come from the germline V gene (reference sequence). V gave up 0 bases and J gave up 4 bases, with 12 bases separating them. The CDR3 totals 14 residues. The part of the CDR3 DNA that was read is TGTGCCTGGAGTGTCTCCAGTTTGAGCACTGAA. It specifies CAWSVSSLSTE. The entire CDR3 protein is CAWSVSSLSTEAFF.

A note on this clone: The missing CDR3 end, 3 residues past where the read stops, is filled in from the germline J gene. V and J are TRBV12-3 or TRBV12-4 and TRBJ2-3; 9 nucleotides align to TRBD1. V was pared by 1 base and J by 4 bases, with 9 bases of the junction left unmatched. There are 17 residues in the CDR3. CDR3 protein: CASSLVAGTGSADTQYF. Partial CDR3 DNA: TGTGCCAGCAGTTTAGTTGCCGGGACAGGGTCCGCAGATACG.

With regard to this clone: The CDR3 extends 3 residues past the end of the read, so its final part is completed from the germline J gene. The rearrangement joins TRBV7-8 to TRBJ1-2; no reliable D call. Trimming removed 2 bases at V and 1 base at J, with 11 bases between. Germline V gives CDR1 SGHVS, CDR2 FQNEAQ. The CDR3 covers 15 residues. CDR3 DNA, as far as it was read: TGTGCCAGCAGCTTATTAGGGCCGGTTAACTATGGC. It translates to CASSLLGPVNYG. The whole CDR3 sequence is CASSLLGPVNYGYTF.

Details on this clone: Coverage ceases 3 residues before the CDR3 finishes, and the germline J gene fills in the end. This sequence joins TRBV20-1 and TRBJ1-6; perhaps TRBD1 as D (5 bases). V was pared by 5 bases and J by 9 bases, with 11 bases between. This CDR3 comprises 12 residues. Germline assignment: CDR1 DFQATT and CDR2 SNEGSKA (reference sequence). CDR3 sequence reads: CSARDYGSPLHF. The sequenced part of the CDR3 DNA is TGCAGTGCTCGGGACTATGGTTCACCC.

About this clone itself: The read terminates 3 residues ahead of where the CDR3 ends, so the germline J gene completes it. The chain uses TRBV6-1 and TRBJ2-1; 9 nucleotides line up with TRBD1. With 4 bases clipped from V and 3 bases from J, the junction kept 4 bases outside the gene matches. CDR1 and CDR2 (germline): MNHNS, SASEGT. The CDR3 length is 15 residues. This CDR3 is CASSVRTGDYNEQFF. The sequenced CDR3 bases are TGTGCCAGCAGTGTACGGACAGGGGACTACAATGAG.

On this clone itself: The read ends 3 residues shy of where the CDR3 ends; the end is completed using the germline J gene. The chain is built from TRBV12-3 or TRBV12-4 and TRBJ2-7; D unresolved. Trimming pared 4 bases from V and 3 bases from J, leaving 4 bases between. This CDR3 has 11 amino acids. The CDR3 sequence is CASSSLYEQYF. The CDR3 DNA, read in part, is TGTGCCAGCAGTTCTCTCTACGAG.

As for this clone: The read terminates 3 residues ahead of where the CDR3 ends, so the germline J gene completes it. The chain employs TRBV5-5 and TRBJ2-7; D gene unclear. Germline V gene lookup returns CDR1 SGHKS and CDR2 YYEKEE (reference sequence). The CDR3 runs to 14 residues. The V gene lost 2 bases and the J gene lost 1 base, with 10 bases spanning the gap. The CDR3 loop is CASSFRFLSYEQYF. CDR3 bases read: TGTGCCAGCAGCTTTCGATTCCTATCCTACGAG. Full variable domain (outside the CDR3, taken from reference TRBV5-5 and TRBJ2-7): DAGVTQSPTHLIKTRGQQVTLRCSPISGHKSVSWYQQVLGQGPQFIFQYYEKEERGRGNFPDRFSARQFPNYSSELNVNALLLGDSALYLCASSFRFLSYEQYFGPGTRLTVT.

To note about this clone: Sequencing ends 3 residues short of the CDR3 end; the germline J gene provides the rest. This chain links TRBV19 with TRBJ2-1; TRBD1 matches 8 bases. Germline V gene lookup returns CDR1 LNHDA and CDR2 SQIVND (reference sequence). CDR3 length equals 13 residues. V dropped 7 bases and J dropped 2; count of bases not matched to a gene: 1. The CDR3 sequence: CASTGGPYNEQFF. The sequenced part of the CDR3 DNA is TGTGCCAGTACAGGGGGCCCCTACAATGAG.

A note on this clone: The read finishes 3 residues shy of the CDR3 end, and the germline J gene is used to complete it. The genes are TRBV7-6 and TRBJ1-6; a possible D gene is TRBD1 (5 bases). Between the trimmed V and J ends, which lost 5 bases and 7 bases, there was a span of 12 bases. The CDR3 totals 14 residues. CDR1 is SGHVS, CDR2 FNYEAQ, per germline. The sequenced CDR3 bases are TGTGCCAGCAGCCCTGGGACTGTAAATTCACCC. It translates to CASSPGTVNSP. The CDR3 in its entirety is CASSPGTVNSPLHF.

Worth noting for this clone: Sequencing ends 3 residues short of the CDR3 end; the germline J gene provides the rest. This rearrangement joins TRBV7-6 to TRBJ2-1; 10 bases are a match to TRBD2. V trimming: 2 bases; J trimming: 7 bases; junction bases outside the gene matches: 8. CDR1 SGHVS and CDR2 FNYEAQ come from the germline V gene. The CDR3 has 16 residues. The CDR3 region is CASSLIAGGGRNEQFF. Partial CDR3 DNA: TGTGCCAGCAGCTTAATAGCGGGAGGAGGGCGGAATGAG.

Of note for this clone: The read ends 3 residues before the CDR3 terminus; that terminus is restored from the germline J gene. The chain uses TRBV20-1 and TRBJ2-2; D is perhaps TRBD1 (6 bases). Germline assignment: CDR1 DFQATT and CDR2 SNEGSKA (reference sequence). The CDR3 runs 12 residues. The CDR3 sequence is CSAEQGVEKLFF. The DNA read from the CDR3 is TGCAGTGCTGAACAGGGAGTCGAAAAG.

Notes on this clone: The CDR3 end lies 3 residues beyond the end of the read and is filled in from the germline J gene. The chain uses TRBV10-2 and TRBJ1-1, with TRBD1 as a possible D gene (5 bases). The CDR3 consists of 15 residues. Trimming stripped 6 bases from V and 5 bases from J, with 19 bases between. CDR1 is WSHSY, CDR2 SAAADI, per germline. CDR3 region: CASRLRATAGTEAFF. Partial CDR3 DNA: TGCGCCAGCAGATTAAGAGCGACTGCAGGGACTGAA.

A word on this clone: The read ends 3 residues shy of where the CDR3 ends; the end is completed using the germline J gene. The chain is built from TRBV19 and TRBJ2-7; D is perhaps TRBD2 (6 bases). V shed 6 bases and J shed 6 bases, with 18 bases lying between them. CDR3 length: 14 residues. Germline-derived CDR1 and CDR2 are LNHDA and SQIVND (reference sequence). The CDR3 here is CASSKQGLLGEQYF. The CDR3 bases that were read are TGTGCCAGTAGCAAGCAAGGACTACTTGGCGAG.

About this clone: Read data end 3 residues before the CDR3 end; the end is taken from the germline J gene. This chain uses TRBV7-9 with TRBJ2-1, with D possibly matching TRBD2 (6 bases). Germline V gives CDR1 SEHNR, CDR2 FQNEAQ (reference sequence). V was clipped by 5 bases and J by 9 bases, with 8 bases between them. CDR3 length equals 11 residues. This CDR3 is CASSLGGEQFF. The part of the CDR3 DNA that was read is TGTGCCAGCAGCCTGGGGGGTGAG.